This TCR beta chain was captured by sequencing in a study of shared T cell receptors in the human thymus (dated by TCRdb to the early 2020s). For the wider study: The study examined how self-reactive, shared T-cell receptor alpha chains are generated in the human thymus.

Comments on this clone: The specificity of this receptor is unknown. The input lacks base qualities; no much larger clone sits a single base away.

Library preparation employed the immunoSEQ multiplex PCR assay. TCRdb re-hosts the immuneACCESS table, in-frame sequences only. Its copies lack some clones; in the studies checked, an unresolved V gene accounts for under half of them, and the cause for the rest is not known. Present in this sample are hundreds of thousands of clones, approximately 83% of which were seen just once. The biggest ten clones account for 0.0095% to 0.013% of the sample. This same sample was also taken into another study, of human thymus T cells. The second study also describes: The donors were immunologically healthy infants in Finland who had open corrective cardiac surgery for congenital heart defects. Thymus tissue was obtained as surgical resects removed during corrective cardiac surgery. Biased V and J gene segment usage appeared to be present in both thymic and peripheral blood repertoires. The related research found that thymic TCR repertoires overlapped highly between unrelated individuals. The study used under 10 infant thymus samples plus four related peripheral blood samples to characterize TCR alpha and beta repertoires. The infant donors were about 7 to 244 days old, and the cohort included over five males and a couple of females. Thymocytes were mechanically released from the tissue and were stored as pellets of about 9.5-33 million cells at -70 degrees C. A QIAsymphony instrument was used to extract genomic DNA from the frozen cell pellets. The immunoSEQ multiplex PCR assay was used to amplify the TCRB and TCRAD loci from a standardized amount of quality-controlled genomic DNA. Amplicons spanned the V(D)J region at a length sufficient to cover the CDR3 and identify V and J genes. The commercial immunoSEQ service was used to sequence amplicons on an Illumina platform. Primer bias and sequencing errors were corrected as previously described, and TCRAD and TCRB definitions were based on the IMGT database. The repertoires were analysed using immunoSEQ Analyzer 3.0 and VDJTools for basic statistics, V/J segment usage, diversity estimates, rarefaction and pairwise overlap. Chao1, ChaoE, Efron-Thisted, Shannon and inverse Simpson indices were used to estimate diversity, which was also estimated on datasets down-sampled to the smallest sample. Repertoire overlap was determined by strict matching of CDR3 nucleotide sequence, V gene and J gene, and Jaccard-based multidimensional scaling clustering was applied. On average, approximately 790,000 unique TCRB clonotypes were obtained from thymus samples, compared with 65,000 to 90,000 from blood samples.

The origin of this receptor is a girl less than two years old with a congenital heart defect. Donor details come from another sample of the same person, matched by shared clones. The source material was thymocytes.

CDR3 region: CATKPPGGPLNYGYTF. The DNA sequence is TGTGCCACCAAACCTCCGGGGGGACCCCTTAACTATGGCTACACCTTC. Recombination linked TRBV28 to TRBJ1-2, with TRBD1 tentatively as D gene (5 bases match). V is clipped by 10 bases and J by 1 base, and the sequence between their germline boundaries is 22 bases long. From its cysteine to its phenylalanine, the CDR3 spans 16 amino acids. The sequence is cut down to CDR3 DNA, 48 bases in frame from base 1. CDR1 MDHEN and CDR2 SYDVKM are derived from the germline V gene.